By sample fraction, the clone carrying this TCR beta chain is medium-sized. MiXCR reprocessed the PCR reads for TCRdb. The data hold over 25,000 clones, with 17% observed a single time. The CDR3 extends over 12 amino acids. Looked up from germline, CDR1 is DFQATT and CDR2 is SNEGSKA (reference sequence). The V end was cut by 5 bases, the J end by 0 bases, with 8 bases between. This entry comes from a study of metastatic and nonmetastatic thyroid tumors. Until they underwent thyroid surgery, no patient had received any treatment. The sequencing sample was made of blood. The chain employs TRBV20-1 and TRBJ2-7; D unresolved. The TCR was taken from a female donor with papillary thyroid cancer or a benign thyroid nodule (not recorded which). Some clones in this sample may be carry-over from other donors' samples. The CDR3 protein is CSAPALSYEQYF. The CDR3, as DNA: TGCAGTGCTCCAGCACTCTCCTACGAGCAGTACTTC.